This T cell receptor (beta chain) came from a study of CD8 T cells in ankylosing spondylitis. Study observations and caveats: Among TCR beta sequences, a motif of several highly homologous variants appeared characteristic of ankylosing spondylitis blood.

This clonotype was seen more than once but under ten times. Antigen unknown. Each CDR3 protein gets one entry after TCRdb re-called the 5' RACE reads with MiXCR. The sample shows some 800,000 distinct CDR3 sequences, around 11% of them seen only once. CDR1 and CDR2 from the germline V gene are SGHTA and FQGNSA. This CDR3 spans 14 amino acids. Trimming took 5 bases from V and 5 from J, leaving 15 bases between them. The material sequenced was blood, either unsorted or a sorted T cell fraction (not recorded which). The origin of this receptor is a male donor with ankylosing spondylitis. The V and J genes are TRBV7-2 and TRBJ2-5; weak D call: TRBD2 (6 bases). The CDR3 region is CASSPRGVVETQYF. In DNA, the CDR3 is TGTGCCAGCAGCCCCCGCGGGGTGGTGGAGACCCAGTACTTC.